These T cell receptor beta chains were read from a single sample in a study of beta chain features in type 1 diabetes. Sequencing used immunoSEQ multiplex PCR; TCRdb keeps in-frame clones, though not all of them. The profile covers some 270,000 clones, with around 14% appearing a single time and roughly 0.024% taken by the ten largest. Sequencing was done on a sample of naive CD4+ T cells from blood. These receptors all come from a woman aged 40 to 50 in good health. The CDR3 runs from the conserved cysteine through the conserved F or W. D genes are given only for firm matches. Clone size is given for some rows only: seen once, a few or many times, or a class if the clone is expanded.

>TRBJ2-3|TRBV5-5|-|few
TGTGCCAGCAGCCTCAGTCAACAGCGCACAGATACGCAGTATTTT
CASSLSQQRTDTQYF
>TRBJ2-2|TRBV7-2|TRBD1|-
TGTGCCAGCAGCTTAGTGGGGACAGGGGTGACCGGGGAGCTGTTTTTT
CASSLVGTGVTGELFF
>TRBJ2-5|TRBV7-2|TRBD2|-
TGTGCCAGCACCGTGGGGGGGACTTGGGAGACCCAGTACTTC
CASTVGGTWETQYF
>TRBJ2-2|TRBV5-4|TRBD2|-
TGTGCCAGCAGCTTGTCTAGCGGGGGGTTGATCGGGGAGCTGTTTTTT
CASSLSSGGLIGELFF
>TRBJ1-2|TRBV6-5|-|few
TGTGCCAGCAGTTACTTCCCTACAGGGATGGATGGCTACACCTTC
CASSYFPTGMDGYTF
>TRBJ1-1|TRBV18|-|few
TGTGCCAGCTCACCGGGGGCGGCGACAATAAGTACTGAAGCTTTCTTT
CASSPGAATISTEAFF
>TRBJ1-5|TRBV27|TRBD1|-
TGTGCCAGCAGTGGGGACAGGTACTCGCCCCAGCATTTT
CASSGDRYSPQHF
>TRBJ2-3|TRBV27|-|-
TGTGCCAGTAAGCGACAGGACACAGATACGCAGTATTTT
CASKRQDTDTQYF
>TRBJ1-2|TRBV6-6|TRBD1|few
TGTGCCAGCGGGGACAGGGAGGTTTATGGCTACACCTTC
CASGDREVYGYTF
>TRBJ2-5|TRBV29-1|TRBD2|few
TGCAGCGTTGAAGTGGCTAGCGGAGAGACCCAGTACTTC
CSVEVASGETQYF
>TRBJ2-4|TRBV6-5|-|-
TGTGCCACCCGGAGGGACAGAGCCAAAAACATTCAGTACTTC
CATRRDRAKNIQYF
>TRBJ1-6|TRBV6-5|TRBD1|-
TGTGCCAGCAGTTACGATCCGGGACAGAGAAATTCACCCCTCCACTTT
CASSYDPGQRNSPLHF
>TRBJ1-1|TRBV6-5|TRBD1|-
TGTGCCAGCAGTTACTCGATAGGCAGGGGGAAGTCTGAAGCTTTCTTT
CASSYSIGRGKSEAFF
>TRBJ2-3|TRBV7-6|TRBD2|-
TGTGCCAGCAGCTCCCAGCGGGGTGTCTCAGATACGCAGTATTTT
CASSSQRGVSDTQYF
>TRBJ2-7|TRBV6-5|TRBD1|-
TGTGCCAGCAGCCGGGACAGGGGTTACGAGCAGTACTTC
CASSRDRGYEQYF
>TRBJ1-5|TRBV19|-|few
TGTGCCAGTAGCGAGAGCAATCAGCCCCAGCATTTT
CASSESNQPQHF
>TRBJ2-2|TRBV5-1|TRBD2|-
TGCGCCAGCAGCCTTCGTACCCTAGCGGGGGGGCCAGCGAACACCGGGGAGCTGTTTTTT
CASSLRTLAGGPANTGELFF
>TRBJ2-5|TRBV19|-|few
TGTGCCAGTAGAATCGAGGGTCCGGGGGAGACCCAGTACTTC
CASRIEGPGETQYF
>TRBJ2-3|TRBV11-2|TRBD2|-
TGTGCCAGCAACTTAGGCACCCTGAGCGGGGGTTATACGCAGTATTTT
CASNLGTLSGGYTQYF
>TRBJ1-6|TRBV2|-|few
TGTGCCAGCAGTGTGAGGTCTACAGGGAATTCACCCCTCCACTTT
CASSVRSTGNSPLHF
>TRBJ1-5|TRBV5-6|-|-
TGTGCCAGCAGCCGCTTGGGGGGGCCAAGCAATCAGCCCCAGCATTTT
CASSRLGGPSNQPQHF
>TRBJ1-1|TRBV11-2|-|few
TGTGCCAGCAGCTCTCAAGGGACATCTCTCGAAACTGAAGCTTTCTTT
CASSSQGTSLETEAFF
>TRBJ2-7|TRBV9|TRBD2|-
TGTGCCAGCAGCCAAGGGACTAGCGGGGAATCCTCCTACGAGCAGTACTTC
CASSQGTSGESSYEQYF